What follows are 4 T cell receptor beta chains derived from one specimen sequenced in a study of Ad26.COV2.S vaccination and SARS-CoV-2 variants. Indicated treatment: 15 to 20 received Ad26.COV2.S at low or high dose, single or two shots; several received placebo; per-sample allocation not given. Samples came from day 63 after the first vaccine or placebo injection. The repertoire was sequenced with immunoSEQ multiplex PCR; TCRdb's copy has only in-frame clones and lacks some. The data contain more than 350,000 clones, 80% to 95% of them seen just once; the ten biggest clones take up approximately 12%. The sequencing used peripheral blood, collected in a trial of Ad26.COV2.S vaccine versus placebo. Receptors were obtained from a person between 18 and 59 years old who received the Ad26.COV2.S COVID-19 vaccine or a placebo.

This clone was seen a single time. The J gene is TRBJ1-5, the V gene TRBV6-1; no clear D gene. The CDR3 is 13 amino acids. The germline gives CDR1 MNHNS, CDR2 SASEGT. Trimming cost V 0 bases and J 10 bases, with 10 bases left between them. The CDR3 bases are TGTGCCAGCAGTGAAGCGGAGGTCCAACCCCAGCATTTT. Translating gives CASSEAEVQPQHF.

The genes are TRBV7-9 and TRBJ2-5, with 7 bases lining up with TRBD2. Losses at the gene ends were 4 bases for V and 0 bases for J; bases not matched to a gene: 5. The V gene's germline CDR1 is SEHNR and CDR2 FQNEAQ (reference sequence). The CDR3 has 15 amino acids. The DNA for the CDR3 is TGTGCCAGCAGCTCGGGACTACAATACCAAGAGACCCAGTACTTC. Translating it yields CASSSGLQYQETQYF.

To note about this clone: Other DNA variants within this sample encode the same CDR3. The chain combines TRBV28 with TRBJ1-5; 9 bases line up with TRBD1. The CDR3 length is 15 residues. Trimming cost V 6 bases and J 4 bases; bases outside gene matches: 7. Germline V gene sequence: CDR1 MDHEN, CDR2 SYDVKM. CDR3 DNA: TGTGCCAGCAGCCCTGGGACAGGGAGTAATCAGCCCCAGCATTTT. Translation gives CASSPGTGSNQPQHF.

In its sample, this clone was seen once. This chain joins TRBV11-2 and TRBJ2-7, with 10 bases identical to TRBD2. The CDR3 is 17 residues long. The J segment lost 3 bases and the V segment lost 0 bases, leaving 8 bases of the junction unmatched. Per germline, CDR1 SGHAT and CDR2 FQNNGV. CDR3 loop: CASSLDLGGTSVYEQYF. The DNA for the CDR3 is TGTGCCAGCAGCTTAGATTTAGGAGGGACTAGCGTCTACGAGCAGTACTTC.